This T cell receptor (beta chain) was captured by sequencing in a study of technical replicates of blood from a handful of donors. Repertoires were generated with immunoSEQ multiplex PCR, while TCRdb's copy carries only in-frame clones and drops some. The sample holds around 80,000 clones, about 96% seen once. Trimming took off 1 base at V and 7 bases at J, with 15 bases between the two ends. CDR1 SGDLS and CDR2 YYNGEE come from the germline V gene. The CDR3 contains 15 residues. This sequence joins TRBV9 and TRBJ2-1, with a tentative D call TRBD2 (6 bases). The sequenced sample was T cells isolated from PBMCs. The sequence came from a human donor in good health. The CDR3 nucleotides are TGTGCCAGCAGCGTATCTGGACTAAGTAGGAATGAGCAGTTCTTC. It yields the protein CASSVSGLSRNEQFF.